These 25 T cell receptor beta chains were sequenced from one sample in a study of cytomegalovirus exposure and HLA in healthy donors. Amplification used 60 Vbeta primers and 13 Jbeta primers. Profiled with immunoSEQ multiplex PCR; TCRdb holds only in-frame clones, not every one. This repertoire shows 130,000 to 150,000 clones, roughly four fifths found once; its top ten account for approximately 15%. Sequenced material: PBMCs. Source of these receptors: a human donor in good health.

The chain is built from TRBV4-2 and TRBJ2-1; TRBD2 is a possible D gene (6 bases). CDR1 and CDR2 from the germline V gene are LGHNA and YNFKEQ. Trimming took off 0 bases at V and 3 bases at J, with 18 bases between the two ends. This CDR3 is 18 amino acids long. The CDR3 sequence: CASSQDGLARGVYNEQFF. The CDR3, as DNA: TGTGCCAGCAGCCAAGATGGGTTGGCGCGGGGAGTCTACAATGAGCAGTTCTTC.

The V call is TRBV4-1, the J call TRBJ2-7; TRBD1 might be the D (5 bases). The CDR3 runs to 15 residues. Trimming stripped 0 bases from V and 4 bases from J, with 13 bases between. Germline values: CDR1 MGHRA, CDR2 YSYEKL. The CDR3 region is CASSQDEGATYEQYF. CDR3 DNA sequence: TGCGCCAGCAGCCAAGACGAAGGGGCGACTTACGAGCAGTACTTC.

The genes are TRBV27 and TRBJ2-7; the match to TRBD2 covers 8 bases. The CDR3 spans 15 residues. Germline V CDR1 and CDR2: MNHEY, SMNVEV (reference sequence). With 3 bases clipped from V and 2 bases from J, the junction kept 6 bases outside the gene matches. Here the CDR3 reads CASSLSAGDPYEQYF. For the CDR3, the DNA is TGTGCCAGCAGTTTGTCAGCGGGGGATCCCTACGAGCAGTACTTC.

J is TRBJ1-2 and V is TRBV30; possibly TRBD1 for D (5 bases). V gave up 1 base and J gave up 4 bases, with 13 bases separating them. From germline, CDR1 is GTSNPN and CDR2 SVGIG (reference sequence). The CDR3 runs 14 residues. CDR3 residues: CAWSEGRGGYGYTF. The DNA for the CDR3 is TGTGCCTGGAGTGAGGGGAGGGGCGGCTATGGCTACACCTTC.

J is TRBJ2-2 and V is TRBV9, with 7 bases matching TRBD2. The CDR3 totals 17 residues. The J segment lost 3 bases and the V segment lost 0 bases, leaving 8 bases of the junction unmatched. Germline V gene data show CDR1 as SGDLS and CDR2 as YYNGEE. Written as DNA, the CDR3 is TGTGCCAGCAGCGTAGAAGCGGGACCAGCGGACACCGGGGAGCTGTTTTTT. Amino acid sequence: CASSVEAGPADTGELFF.

The gene calls are TRBV10-3 and TRBJ1-1; the match to TRBD1 covers 7 bases. J lost 7 bases, V lost 5 bases, and 10 bases had no gene match. This CDR3 region has 14 residues. The germline gives CDR1 ENHRY, CDR2 SYGVKD. This chain's CDR3 is CAISRQGASCEAFF. Written as DNA, the CDR3 is TGTGCCATCAGTAGACAGGGAGCATCTTGTGAAGCTTTCTTT.

The chain combines TRBV7-9 with TRBJ2-2; 12 bases agree with TRBD2. Unmatched junction bases numbered 11, after V lost 6 bases and J lost 0 bases. Germline values: CDR1 SEHNR, CDR2 FQNEAQ (reference sequence). The CDR3 loop spans 19 amino acids. DNA of the CDR3: TGTGCCAGCAGGCGGGGGGGGACTAGCGGGCCCGCGAACACCGGGGAGCTGTTTTTT. This codes for CASRRGGTSGPANTGELFF.

The V call is TRBV6-1, the J call TRBJ1-1, with D maybe TRBD1 (5 bases). The CDR3 spans 14 residues. Trimming stripped 4 bases from V and 3 bases from J, with 12 bases between. Germline values: CDR1 MNHNS, CDR2 SASEGT. CDR3 in DNA: TGTGCCAGCAGTGTGGTGGAAGGGGACACTGAAGCTTTCTTT. This translates into CASSVVEGDTEAFF.

The V call is TRBV12-2, the J call TRBJ2-2; TRBD2 is the table's D call and was not checked against the DNA. TRBV12-2 is listed as a pseudogene. This CDR3 comprises 14 residues. CDR3 region: CASRLEPLTCLLFF. In DNA, the CDR3 is TGTGCAAGTCGCTTAGAGCCCTTAACCTGCTTGCTGTTTTTT.

This chain links TRBV2 with TRBJ2-6; possibly TRBD2 for D (5 bases). The V end lost 8 bases, the J end lost 4 bases, and 24 bases lay between the germline ends. The CDR3 totals 18 residues. In germline, CDR1 is SNHLY, CDR2 FYNNEI. The CDR3 DNA reads as TGTGCCAGCGGAAGAGTGGTGGAGGTATCTCGGGGGGCCAACGTCCTGACTTTC. This codes for CASGRVVEVSRGANVLTF.

This rearrangement joins TRBV10-3 to TRBJ2-7, with 14 nucleotides matching TRBD2. The ends lost 6 bases at V and 0 bases at J; junction bases unmatched: 10. Per the germline V gene, CDR1 is ENHRY and CDR2 is SYGVKD. The CDR3 consists of 18 residues. CDR3 region: CAISRDGGTSGSSYEQYF. The CDR3 DNA follows: TGTGCCATCAGCAGGGACGGAGGGACTAGCGGGAGCTCCTACGAGCAGTACTTC.

The chain is built from TRBV5-4 and TRBJ1-2, with D unclear. CDR3 length: 14 amino acids. V was clipped by 3 bases and J by 4 bases, with 13 bases between them. The germline CDR1 and CDR2 sequences are SGHNT and YYREEE (reference sequence). This CDR3 is CASSSPANSYGYTF. CDR3 coding DNA: TGTGCCAGCAGCTCCCCAGCGAATTCCTATGGCTACACCTTC.

Comment on this clone: Other DNA variants within this sample encode the same CDR3. The chain has TRBV29-1 and TRBJ1-1; 9 bases align to TRBD1. Per germline, CDR1 SQVTM and CDR2 ANQGSEA. The CDR3 is made up of 12 amino acids. The J segment lost 1 base and the V segment lost 6 bases, leaving 0 bases of the junction unmatched. CDR3 sequence: CSVDRGNTEAFF. CDR3 nucleotides: TGCAGCGTGGACAGGGGGAACACTGAAGCTTTCTTT.

The chain is built from TRBV6-1 and TRBJ2-5, with D possibly being TRBD1 (8 bases). The germline V gene has CDR1 MNHNS and CDR2 SASEGT. V was shortened by 5 bases and J by 2 bases, with 15 bases between the two germline ends. This CDR3 spans 15 amino acids. The CDR3 DNA sequence: TGTGCCAGCAGTAAGAACAGGGGGGGTCAAGAGACCCAGTACTTC. Translation: CASSKNRGGQETQYF.

The chain employs TRBV4-1 and TRBJ2-2, with 7 bases fitting TRBD1. With 5 bases clipped from V and 4 bases from J, the junction kept 4 bases outside the gene matches. CDR3 length: 14 residues. Germline CDR1 is MGHRA and CDR2 is YSYEKL. The CDR3 sequence is CASSIQGTTGELFF. The DNA for the CDR3 is TGCGCCAGCAGCATACAGGGGACCACCGGGGAGCTGTTTTTT.

The CDR3 bases are TGTGCCAGTAGGAAGGGAGGAGAAGAGACCCAGTACTTC. It yields the protein CASRKGGEETQYF. The chain carries TRBV19 and TRBJ2-5, with a possible D match to TRBD2 (6 bases). The germline V and J ends were trimmed by 6 bases and 3 bases, with 11 bases remaining between them. Germline CDR1 is LNHDA and CDR2 is SQIVND (reference sequence). The CDR3 runs 13 residues.

The chain employs TRBV7-8 and TRBJ2-1; tentative D call: TRBD2 (5 bases). This CDR3 contains 13 residues. V shed 1 base and J shed 7 bases, with 8 bases lying between them. The V gene's germline CDR1 is SGHVS and CDR2 FQNEAQ. CDR3: CASSLGEWNEQFF. CDR3 nucleotide sequence: TGTGCCAGCAGCTTAGGGGAGTGGAATGAGCAGTTCTTC.

This chain uses TRBV11-2 with TRBJ2-7, with D unclear. CDR3 size: 12 residues. Per the germline V gene, CDR1 is SGHAT and CDR2 is FQNNGV. Trimming took 4 bases from V and 4 from J, leaving 8 bases between them. CDR3 DNA: TGTGCCAGCAGCTCAGTCGGGTACGAGCAGTACTTC. Protein sequence: CASSSVGYEQYF.

The chain has TRBV29-1 and TRBJ1-4; D gene uncertain. The CDR3 totals 12 residues. V lost 7 bases and J lost 6, with 12 bases in between. The V gene's germline CDR1 is SQVTM and CDR2 ANQGSEA. CDR3: CSAGGGYEKLFF. The CDR3 region has the DNA TGCAGCGCTGGCGGTGGATATGAAAAACTGTTTTTT.

The chain links TRBV19 to TRBJ1-5; no firm D call. This CDR3 comprises 13 residues. Germline CDR1 reads LNHDA; CDR2 reads SQIVND (reference sequence). Trimming cost V 5 bases and J 5 bases, with 10 bases left between them. The CDR3 sequence: CASSSTVDQPQHF. Written as DNA, the CDR3 is TGTGCCAGTAGTTCCACAGTTGATCAGCCCCAGCATTTT.

The rearrangement uses TRBV6-6 and TRBJ2-7; D is undetermined. Germline V CDR1 and CDR2: MNHNY, SVGAGI (reference sequence). This CDR3 has 14 amino acids. The ends were cut back, 6 bases at V and 7 bases at J, with 19 bases in the middle. For the CDR3, the DNA is TGTGCCAGCAGGGGCTACTCGGCCGAAGGTGAGCAGTACTTC. Its protein is CASRGYSAEGEQYF.

This clone was detected only a few times. The chain employs TRBV10-2 and TRBJ1-1; D unclear. The CDR3 runs to 15 residues. V lost 0 bases, J lost 0 bases, and 8 bases lay in between. Germline V gene data show CDR1 as WSHSY and CDR2 as SAAADI. In nucleotides, the CDR3 is TGCGCCAGCAGTGAGTCGTCCAGGATGAACACTGAAGCTTTCTTT. Protein sequence: CASSESSRMNTEAFF.

The V gene is TRBV27, the J gene TRBJ1-2; tentatively, D is TRBD1 (5 bases). Per the germline V gene, CDR1 is MNHEY and CDR2 is SMNVEV (reference sequence). The CDR3 is 13 residues long. Trimming took 1 base from V and 3 from J, leaving 6 bases between them. The CDR3 is CASSLWGDYGYTF. As DNA, the CDR3 is TGTGCCAGCAGTTTATGGGGGGACTATGGCTACACCTTC.

This chain joins TRBV5-4 and TRBJ2-6; TRBD2 agrees at 10 bases. V gave up 4 bases and J gave up 3 bases; unmatched junction bases: 10. The CDR3 is made up of 18 amino acids. In germline, CDR1 is SGHNT, CDR2 YYREEE (reference sequence). CDR3 loop: CASSMGLAGEYGANVLTF. The CDR3 DNA follows: TGTGCCAGCAGCATGGGTCTAGCGGGAGAGTATGGGGCCAACGTCCTGACTTTC.

This chain uses TRBV7-6 with TRBJ2-2; weak D call: TRBD1 (5 bases). The germline V and J ends were trimmed by 5 bases and 4 bases, with 5 bases remaining between them. The length of the CDR3 is 12 residues. Germline CDR1 and CDR2: SGHVS and FNYEAQ. The CDR3 DNA reads as TGTGCCAGCAGCGGGGCCACCGGGGAGCTGTTTTTT. Amino acids: CASSGATGELFF.